This T cell receptor beta chain was captured by sequencing in a study of T cell clonality in common variable immunodeficiency. General study findings and limits: Common variable immunodeficiency TCR beta sequences reportedly had fewer deletions and N-nucleotide insertions.

The CDR3 runs to 14 residues. V shed 2 bases and J shed 0 bases, with 8 bases lying between them. The germline V gene encodes CDR1 MNHEY and CDR2 SVGEGT. This table comes from immunoSEQ multiplex PCR, and its TCRdb copy is limited to in-frame clones, with some not included. The sample counts approximately 20,000 clones, none seen once; the ten largest own over 2%. Both groups were predominantly of Caucasian heritage. This clone was seen ten or more times. Its antigen remains unidentified. The CDR3 end is not reached by the read, which stops 3 residues before it; the germline J gene fills it in. The source is a human donor with common variable immunodeficiency. V and J are TRBV6-2 or TRBV6-3 and TRBJ2-7; no clear D gene. Sequencing used peripheral blood mononuclear cells. CDR3 DNA, as far as it was read: TGTGCCAGCAGTTACGACGACACCTCCTACGAG. Translation gives CASSYDDTSYE. The CDR3 as a whole reads CASSYDDTSYEQYF.